Listed below are T cell receptor beta chains from one sample, sequenced in a study of radiotherapy plus CTLA-4 blockade in lung cancer. Clones were read by immunoSEQ multiplex PCR, and TCRdb kept only the in-frame ones, dropping some. The sample includes around 31,000 clones, 70% to 80% seen only once; the top ten take 6% to 8%. Sequenced here: peripheral blood, sampled from a patient treated with radiotherapy plus ipilimumab. Receptors originate from a human donor with non-small cell lung cancer who had stable disease on radiotherapy plus ipilimumab. The CDR3 runs from the conserved cysteine through the conserved F or W. The D gene is left open where the match is weak.

D gene	V gene	CDR3 protein
NA	TRBV7-9	CASSLASNQPQHF
NA	TRBV18	CASSPREMSGHGELFF
NA	TRBV5-1	CASSLGGAGELFF
NA	TRBV28	CASGRGQNYGYTF
TRBD2	TRBV13	CASSSGTSGYYNEQFF
TRBD2	TRBV19	CASSLPGLGSGANVLTF
TRBD1	TRBV6-5	CASSYSKETGSNEQFF
NA	TRBV2	CASKRVRNTEAFF
NA	TRBV11-3	CASSLGLGMDTEAFF
NA	TRBV5-1	CASGNTGDTEAFF
NA	TRBV6-5	CASSRGAGNQPQHF
NA	TRBV10-1	CASRQGSNTEAFF
NA	TRBV19	CASRARSNIQYF
NA	TRBV2	CASSENVNYGYTF
NA	TRBV9	CASSVGQKNTEAFF
NA	TRBV21-1	CASSKRRQGAHEQFF
NA	TRBV7-2	CASSFQPGATYEQYF
NA	TRBV19	CASSMRQAYGYTF
NA	TRBV6-1	CASSRRGDGNTIYF
NA	TRBV2	CASSEASGRNYGYTF
NA	TRBV9	CASEGYYGYTF
TRBD2	TRBV14	CASSQGLARTDTQYF
NA	TRBV6-5	CASSPVFRGGEQYF
TRBD1	TRBV14	CASSRRDRGSPLHF
NA	TRBV30	CAWKVSLRVNTEAFF
NA	TRBV19	CASSTLTSSWDGYTF
NA	TRBV28	CASSYKKAWDPFTEAFF
TRBD1	TRBV2	CASREITGTGSYEQYF
NA	TRBV2	CASSETAGANYGYTF
NA	TRBV7-2	CASSRGGSTNEKLFF
TRBD1	TRBV5-6	CASSTEGARTEAFF
NA	TRBV11-2	CASSFRQLNTEAFF
TRBD1	TRBV27	CASTQLQGAGFYTF
TRBD1	TRBV2	CASSQQGPYGYTF
TRBD1	TRBV27	CASSPIRPGQGITEAFF
TRBD1	TRBV5-1	CASSTRGQGNGYTF
NA	TRBV7-3	CASSRQGGNTGELFF
NA	TRBV19	CASSIGQYYGYTF
TRBD2	TRBV18	CASSPQTSPETQYF
NA	TRBV20-1	CSARKLTEAFF
NA	TRBV7-9	CASSPVAGRSYEQYF
NA	TRBV21-1	CASRLGGAHLNEKLFF
NA	TRBV5-6	CASSVERVEAFF